This TCR beta chain is drawn from a study of ipilimumab plus nivolumab after autologous stem cell transplantation. In germline, CDR1 is SGHNT, CDR2 YYREEE (reference sequence). The CDR3 is made up of 15 amino acids. The V gene lost 0 bases and the J gene lost 1 base, with 10 bases spanning the gap. TCRdb's copy holds only in-frame clones and misses some; the assay was immunoSEQ multiplex PCR. Of some 17,000 clones detected, more than 65% appear once; the ten largest clones hold roughly 10%. J is TRBJ1-1 and V is TRBV5-4; D may be TRBD1 (6 bases). The sample was PBMCs, taken in a trial of ipilimumab plus nivolumab as post-transplant consolidation. The TCR sequence derives from a male donor with diffuse large B-cell lymphoma. The CDR3 DNA reads as TGTGCCAGCAGCTTGGCTCAACAGGGGAACACTGAAGCTTTCTTT. It translates to CASSLAQQGNTEAFF. The full variable domain, rest sourced from reference TRBV5-4 and TRBJ1-1, is ETGVTQSPTHLIKTRGQQVTLRCSSQSGHNTVSWYQQALGQGPQFIFQYYREEENGRGNFPPRFSGLQFPNYSSELNVNALELDDSALYLCASSLAQQGNTEAFFGQGTRLTVV.